The 13 T cell receptor beta chains given below trace back to one sample, sequenced in a study of shared T cell receptors in the human thymus. The table came from immunoSEQ multiplex PCR; TCRdb's copy has only in-frame clones and leaves some out. The sample includes roughly 700,000 clones, 88% of them seen just once. These data also formed part of another study, on human thymus T cells.

The sequenced material came from thymocytes. The source is a boy in the first two years of life with a congenital heart defect.

As regards this clone: Other nucleotide sequences in the sample specify the same CDR3. This rearrangement joins TRBV11-3 to TRBJ2-1; 8 bases map to TRBD2. This CDR3 is built from 14 residues. Germline values: CDR1 SGHNT, CDR2 YENEEA. Trimming removed 2 bases from V and 7 bases from J; junction bases left unmatched: 4. CDR3 nucleotides: TGTGCCAGCAGCTTAACGGGAGGGCCGAATGAGCAGTTCTTC. This codes for CASSLTGGPNEQFF.

The rearrangement joins TRBV30 to TRBJ2-1; 10 nucleotides match TRBD2. CDR1 is GTSNPN and CDR2 is SVGIG in the germline V gene (reference sequence). V was clipped by 5 bases and J by 5 bases; unmatched bases: 3. The CDR3 is 13 residues long. The CDR3 DNA sequence: TGTGCCTGGGAGGGACTAGCGAACAATGAGCAGTTCTTC. Its translation: CAWEGLANNEQFF.

J is TRBJ2-7 and V is TRBV4-3; TRBD2 matches at 9 bases. V lost 0 bases to trimming and J lost 5 bases; unmatched junction nucleotides: 8. The CDR3 is 16 amino acids. CDR1 LGHNA and CDR2 YSLEER come from the germline V gene. The CDR3, as DNA: TGCGCCAGCAGCCAAGATGTGGCTAGCGGGAAGGACGAGCAGTACTTC. Translation gives CASSQDVASGKDEQYF.

The chain has TRBV6-5 and TRBJ2-5, with TRBD1 as a possible D gene (6 bases). In germline, CDR1 is MNHEY, CDR2 SVGAGI. This CDR3 comprises 13 residues. The V end lost 6 bases, the J end lost 2 bases, and 10 bases lay between the germline ends. The CDR3 DNA is TGTGCCAGCAGCCACGGACAGCAAGAGACCCAGTACTTC. Translating it yields CASSHGQQETQYF.

The chain joins TRBV6-1 to TRBJ1-2, with unresolved D. The germline CDR1 and CDR2 sequences are MNHNS and SASEGT. This CDR3 is 12 amino acids long. The V end lost 8 bases, the J end lost 2 bases, and 9 bases lay between the germline ends. CDR3 in amino acids: CASFLPNYGYTF. DNA for the CDR3: TGTGCCAGCTTCCTCCCCAACTATGGCTACACCTTC.

This clone was counted a single time. The chain uses TRBV27 and TRBJ2-7, with 14 bases fitting TRBD2. The CDR3 is 19 residues long. Trimming removed 5 bases from V and 2 bases from J; junction bases left unmatched: 14. Germline CDR1 and CDR2: MNHEY and SMNVEV (reference sequence). CDR3 residues: CASSQTGGRLAGGPYEQYF. In DNA, the CDR3 is TGTGCCAGCAGTCAGACAGGGGGTAGACTAGCGGGAGGGCCCTACGAGCAGTACTTC.

V is TRBV18 and J is TRBJ2-3; TRBD2 matches 7 bases. From germline, CDR1 is KGHSH and CDR2 LQKENI. CDR3 length: 15 residues. The V segment lost 3 bases and the J segment 1 base; nucleotides outside the gene matches: 4. This chain's CDR3 is CASSPGGLGTDTQYF. In DNA form, the CDR3 reads TGTGCCAGCTCACCGGGCGGACTAGGCACAGATACGCAGTATTTT.

The chain uses TRBV19 and TRBJ2-7; TRBD1 aligns across 8 bases. Trimming removed 1 base from V and 5 bases from J; junction bases left unmatched: 10. CDR1 and CDR2 from the germline V gene are LNHDA and SQIVND (reference sequence). The length of the CDR3 is 16 residues. CDR3 amino acids: CASSIGPGQVPDEQYF. DNA for the CDR3: TGTGCCAGTAGTATAGGTCCGGGACAGGTTCCCGACGAGCAGTACTTC.

The chain joins TRBV14 to TRBJ1-4, with D perhaps matching TRBD1 (6 bases). Germline lookup yields CDR1 SGHDN and CDR2 FVKESK. V was cut by 1 base and J by 5 bases, with 17 bases left in between. This CDR3 has 17 amino acids. CDR3 loop: CASSQAHSGQKNEKLFF. DNA for the CDR3: TGTGCCAGCAGCCAAGCACATTCCGGACAGAAAAATGAAAAACTGTTTTTT.

This sequence joins TRBV30 and TRBJ1-1; TRBD1 aligns across 7 bases. Trimming at V came to 1 base and at J to 2 bases, leaving 4 bases not matched to a gene. Germline CDR1 reads GTSNPN; CDR2 reads SVGIG (reference sequence). There are 14 residues in the CDR3. The CDR3 DNA is TGTGCCTGGAGTGCGAACAGGGGTAACACTGAAGCTTTCTTT. Amino acids: CAWSANRGNTEAFF. The variable domain in full, with the rest retrieved from reference TRBV30 and TRBJ1-1, is SQTIHQWPATLVQPVGSPLSLECTVEGTSNPNLYWYRQAAGRGLQLLFYSVGIGQISSEVPQNLSASRPQDRQFILSSKKLLLSDSGFYLCAWSANRGNTEAFFGQGTRLTVV.

This clone was recorded once. The sample carries other DNA sequences with the same CDR3. The rearrangement joins TRBV9 to TRBJ2-1; TRBD2 matches 13 bases. V lost 0 bases and J lost 7; bases outside the gene matches: 7. This CDR3 is 17 amino acids long. Germline CDR1 SGDLS, CDR2 YYNGEE. In nucleotides, the CDR3 is TGTGCCAGCAGCGTAGGGACTAGCGGGAGTGGGCGGAATGAGCAGTTCTTC. Its translation is CASSVGTSGSGRNEQFF.

J is TRBJ2-1 and V is TRBV27; 14 bases line up with TRBD2. CDR1 is MNHEY and CDR2 is SMNVEV in the germline V gene (reference sequence). This CDR3 has 15 residues. The V gene end was trimmed by 4 bases and the J gene end by 10 bases; junction bases not matched to a gene: 6. Here the CDR3 DNA reads TGTGCCAGCAGTTACGGGACTAGCGGGAGCCGGGAGCAGTTCTTC. Its translation: CASSYGTSGSREQFF.

The chain uses TRBV27 and TRBJ2-7, with a tentative D call TRBD2 (5 bases). Trimming stripped 6 bases from V and 3 bases from J, with 21 bases between. Looked up from germline, CDR1 is MNHEY and CDR2 is SMNVEV (reference sequence). CDR3 length equals 16 residues. In nucleotides, the CDR3 is TGTGCCAGCAGCCCTCTGGCCAGCGGAAGTCTCTACGAGCAGTACTTC. It encodes CASSPLASGSLYEQYF.